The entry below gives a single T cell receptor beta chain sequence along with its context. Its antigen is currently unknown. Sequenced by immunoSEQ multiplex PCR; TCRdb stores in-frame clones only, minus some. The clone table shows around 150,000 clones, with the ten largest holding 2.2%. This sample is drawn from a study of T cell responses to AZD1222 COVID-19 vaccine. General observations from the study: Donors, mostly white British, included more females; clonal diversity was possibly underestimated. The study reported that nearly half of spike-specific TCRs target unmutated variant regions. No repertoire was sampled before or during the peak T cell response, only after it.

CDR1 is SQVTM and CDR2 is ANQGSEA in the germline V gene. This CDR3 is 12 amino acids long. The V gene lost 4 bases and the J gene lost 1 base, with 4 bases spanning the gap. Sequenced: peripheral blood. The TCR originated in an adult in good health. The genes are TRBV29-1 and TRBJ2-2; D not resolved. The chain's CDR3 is CSVVQNTGELFF. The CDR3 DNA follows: TGCAGCGTTGTCCAGAACACCGGGGAGCTGTTTTTT.